This T cell receptor (beta chain) is from a study of blood T cells in healthy people across ages. Study results and caveats: Naive CD4+ cells and diversity were both higher in long-lived donors than in aged donors. Observed TCR beta diversity per million T cells went down as age went up. This fall followed a roughly linear course with age.

As for this clonotype: The antigen is not known.

Then a second PCR, running roughly 7 to 11 cycles, was carried out with a sample-barcoded 5' primer and a J-beta primer mix. Using its own MiXCR run on the 5' RACE reads, TCRdb lists one record per CDR3 protein. The data show roughly 1.9 million distinct CDR3 sequences, with roughly two fifths seen just once and 23% held by the top ten. This CDR3 region has 16 residues. Trimming took 4 bases from V and 3 from J, leaving 18 bases between them. Germline assignment: CDR1 SNHLY and CDR2 FYNNEI. The chain recombines TRBV2 with TRBJ1-2; the D gene is possibly TRBD1 (6 bases). The source of this sequence is a human donor in good health. Sequenced material: blood. The DNA of the CDR3 is TGTGCCAGCAGTGTCTACCTCCGGGGGGCTGACTATGGCTACACCTTC. It codes for CASSVYLRGADYGYTF.